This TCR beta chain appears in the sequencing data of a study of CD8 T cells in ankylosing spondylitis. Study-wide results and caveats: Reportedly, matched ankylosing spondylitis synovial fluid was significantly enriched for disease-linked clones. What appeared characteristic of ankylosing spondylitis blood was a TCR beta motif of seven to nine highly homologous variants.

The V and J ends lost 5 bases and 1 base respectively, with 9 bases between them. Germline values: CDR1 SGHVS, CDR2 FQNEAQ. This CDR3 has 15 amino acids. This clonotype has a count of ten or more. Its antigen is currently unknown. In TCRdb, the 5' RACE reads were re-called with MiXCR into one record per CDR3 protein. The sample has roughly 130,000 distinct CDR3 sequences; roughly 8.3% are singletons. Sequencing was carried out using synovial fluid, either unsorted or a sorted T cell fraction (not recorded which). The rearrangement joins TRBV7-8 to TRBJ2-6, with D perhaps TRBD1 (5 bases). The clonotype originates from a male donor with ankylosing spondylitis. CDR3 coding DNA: TGTGCCAGCAGCCTTTGGACATCTGGGGCCAACGTCCTGACTTTC. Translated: CASSLWTSGANVLTF.